This TCR beta chain was profiled in a study of metastatic and nonmetastatic thyroid tumors. For the study at large: Repertoires from malignant and benign thyroid patients were compared across blood and tumor or nodule tissue. Findings and caveats of the study: Malignant thyroid tumors reportedly exceeded benign nodules significantly in TCR beta diversity, with the difference appearing in blood and tumor.

The CDR3 is made up of 14 amino acids. Germline CDR1 SGHTA, CDR2 FQGNSA. Trimming took off 4 bases at V and 6 bases at J, with 15 bases between the two ends. Each patient went into thyroid surgery without having received any treatment. This clone was counted at least ten times. Its specificity is not known. Original handling: A classifier for distant metastasis in papillary thyroid cancer was constructed using CDR3 differences observed across clinicopathological groups. TCRdb re-called the PCR reads via MiXCR. It is TCRdb's table, rather than the study itself, that gives the V and J calls and clone size. The sample lists around 24,000 clones; approximately 13% were seen once.

V is TRBV7-2 and J is TRBJ1-1; maybe TRBD1 (6 bases). This receptor was taken from a female donor with papillary thyroid cancer or a benign thyroid nodule (not recorded which). Some clones in this sample may be carry-over from other donors' samples. The source material was blood. The CDR3 is CASSSRRGYAEAFF. The CDR3 bases are TGTGCCAGCAGCTCGCGCAGGGGTTACGCTGAAGCTTTCTTT.